Listed here are 4 T cell receptor beta chains from one sample, sequenced in a study of cytomegalovirus exposure and HLA in healthy donors. 13 Jbeta primers and 60 Vbeta primers were used for the PCR. TCRdb keeps only in-frame clones here, not all; method: immunoSEQ multiplex PCR. The sample consists of around 180,000 clones, about 76% of them appearing once. The sample taken for sequencing was PBMCs. These receptors were obtained from a woman between 45 and 65 years old in good health and CMV-seronegative.

V usage is TRBV7-2 and J usage is TRBJ2-3; a possible D gene is TRBD1 (5 bases). The germline CDR1 and CDR2 sequences are SGHTA and FQGNSA. V was shortened by 3 bases and J by 0 bases, with 13 bases between the two germline ends. The CDR3 runs to 16 residues. CDR3 in amino acids: CASSFGFGASTDTQYF. The CDR3, as DNA: TGTGCCAGCAGCTTCGGTTTTGGGGCTAGCACAGATACGCAGTATTTT. The whole variable domain, filled in from reference TRBV7-2 and TRBJ2-3, reads GAGVSQSPSNKVTEKGKDVELRCDPISGHTALYWYRQSLGQGLEFLIYFQGNSAPDKSGLPSDRFSAERTGGSVSTLTIQRTQQEDSAVYLCASSFGFGASTDTQYFGPGTRLTVL.

This clone was seen once. The V and J genes are TRBV7-2 and TRBJ1-2; TRBD1 aligns across 7 bases. The trim removed 2 bases at V and 7 bases at J, leaving 1 base unmatched. Germline V lookup: CDR1 SGHTA, CDR2 FQGNSA. The CDR3 covers 12 residues. The CDR3 sequence is CASSLSGGGYTF. The CDR3 DNA sequence: TGTGCCAGCAGCTTATCAGGGGGTGGCTACACCTTC.

CDR3 amino acids: CASSLRVGQGRNGYTF. CDR3 DNA sequence: TGTGCCAGCAGCTTAAGGGTGGGGCAGGGGAGAAATGGCTACACCTTC. The gene calls are TRBV7-9 and TRBJ1-2; weak D call: TRBD1 (6 bases). The CDR3 loop spans 16 amino acids. Germline CDR1 reads SEHNR; CDR2 reads FQNEAQ (reference sequence). Trimming took 2 bases from V and 6 from J, leaving 19 bases between them.

Comments on this clone: Other DNA variants within this sample encode the same CDR3. The CDR3 sequence: CASSLAGSSYEQYF. The CDR3 DNA reads TGTGCCAGCAGCTTAGCGGGGAGCTCCTACGAGCAGTACTTC. This chain uses TRBV7-2 with TRBJ2-7; D possibly corresponds to TRBD2 (5 bases). This CDR3 spans 14 amino acids. Germline V gene sequence: CDR1 SGHTA, CDR2 FQGNSA. Trimming stripped 0 bases from V and 0 bases from J, with 6 bases between.